The 4 T cell receptor beta chains below all came from one sample that was sequenced in a study of cytotoxic CD8 clonotypes in ibrutinib-treated CLL. The assay was immunoSEQ multiplex PCR, and TCRdb's table has in-frame clones only and misses some. The sample includes approximately 97,000 clones, roughly 80% of them seen just once. The sample here was PBMCs, taken after 24 months of ibrutinib treatment. Source of these receptors: a human donor with chronic lymphocytic leukemia.

The rearrangement links TRBV6-5 to TRBJ1-1, with D perhaps TRBD1 (5 bases). Germline lookup yields CDR1 MNHEY and CDR2 SVGAGI. Trimming stripped 6 bases from V and 1 base from J, with 15 bases between. The CDR3 runs 15 residues. This CDR3 is CASRSYDSQNTEAFF. DNA of the CDR3: TGTGCCAGCAGATCGTACGACAGTCAGAACACTGAAGCTTTCTTT.

The chain couples TRBV4-2 to TRBJ1-1, with 7 bases identical to TRBD1. CDR3 length equals 15 residues. V dropped 4 bases and J dropped 1; count of bases not matched to a gene: 6. Germline values: CDR1 LGHNA, CDR2 YNFKEQ. CDR3 region: CASSPTDRENTEAFF. CDR3 in DNA: TGTGCCAGCAGCCCTACAGACAGGGAGAACACTGAAGCTTTCTTT.

V gene TRBV5-6 combines with J gene TRBJ2-3, with a tentative D call TRBD2 (6 bases). V dropped 1 base and J dropped 0 bases, with 15 bases sitting between them. Germline loops: CDR1 SGHDT, CDR2 YYEEEE. The CDR3 is 17 amino acids. CDR3 sequence reads: CASSLYIGGASTDTQYF. The CDR3 DNA follows: TGTGCCAGCAGCTTGTATATAGGAGGGGCTAGCACAGATACGCAGTATTTT.

J is TRBJ2-1 and V is TRBV27; D remains unclear. This CDR3 has 16 amino acids. CDR1 and CDR2 from the germline V gene are MNHEY and SMNVEV (reference sequence). The V end lost 5 bases, the J end lost 6 bases, and 20 bases lay between the germline ends. The CDR3 loop is CASSPITGPRTNEQFF. The DNA of the CDR3 is TGTGCCAGCAGTCCCATCACGGGTCCTCGGACCAATGAGCAGTTCTTC.